The 31 T cell receptor beta chains presented below share a single source sample, sequenced in a study of control samples from healthy donors and cancer patients. Using immunoSEQ multiplex PCR, the repertoire was profiled, and TCRdb retains in-frame clones only, with some absent. The table lists roughly 18,000 clones, approximately 86% of them singletons, with more than 9% in the top ten. Input material: PBMCs. The receptors here all came from a woman in her 70s with colorectal cancer.

The V and J genes are TRBV7-2 and TRBJ1-6, with a possible D match to TRBD1 (5 bases). This CDR3 contains 15 residues. Trimming stripped 4 bases from V and 10 bases from J, with 17 bases between. Germline V CDR1 and CDR2: SGHTA, FQGNSA. CDR3 nucleotide sequence: TGTGCCAGCAGCTCCGGGACTTATGAGAGGTCACCCCTCCACTTT. It is translated as CASSSGTYERSPLHF. Looking up the rest from reference TRBV7-2 and TRBJ1-6 gives the full variable domain: GAGVSQSPSNKVTEKGKDVELRCDPISGHTALYWYRQSLGQGLEFLIYFQGNSAPDKSGLPSDRFSAERTGGSVSTLTIQRTQQEDSAVYLCASSSGTYERSPLHFGNGTRLTVT.

This clone was counted once. The same CDR3 is also encoded by other DNA sequences in this sample. The chain carries TRBV2 and TRBJ1-1, with no clear D. The CDR3 contains 13 residues. V was cut by 2 bases and J by 1 base, with 5 bases left in between. Germline CDR1 SNHLY, CDR2 FYNNEI. The CDR3 region has the DNA TGTGCCAGCAGTGAATTGGAGAACACTGAAGCTTTCTTT. Its protein product is CASSELENTEAFF. The full variable domain, with the rest looked up from reference TRBV2 and TRBJ1-1, is EPEVTQTPSHQVTQMGQEVILRCVPISNHLYFYWYRQILGQKVEFLVSFYNNEISEKSEIFDDQFSVERPDGSNFTLKIRSTKLEDSAMYFCASSELENTEAFFGQGTRLTVV.

This clone has a single count. The CDR3 protein is CASGATGLEKLFF. Written as DNA, the CDR3 is TGCGCCAGTGGGGCGACGGGCTTGGAAAAACTGTTTTTT. The chain employs TRBV4-1 and TRBJ1-4; weak D call: TRBD1 (5 bases). Germline V CDR1 and CDR2: MGHRA, YSYEKL. With 9 bases removed from V and 8 bases from J, the gap between germline ends came to 16 bases. This CDR3 has 13 residues.

This clone has a single count. The genes are TRBV5-6 and TRBJ2-4; D is perhaps TRBD2 (7 bases). Germline V gives CDR1 SGHDT, CDR2 YYEEEE. CDR3 size: 16 residues. Between the trimmed V and J ends, which lost 4 bases and 2 bases, there was a span of 16 bases. CDR3 DNA sequence: TGTGCCAGCAGCCCCCCGCGGGGGCCCTCCAAAAACATTCAGTACTTC. It is translated as CASSPPRGPSKNIQYF.

The CDR3 DNA sequence: TGTGCCAGCAGCCAAGACAGGAACTATGGCTACACCTTC. Amino acids: CASSQDRNYGYTF. V usage is TRBV3-1 (or the pseudogene TRBV3-2) and J usage is TRBJ1-2; D gene unclear. CDR3 length equals 13 residues. Trimming removed 0 bases from V and 2 bases from J, with 4 bases in between. Germline V gives CDR1 LGHDT, CDR2 YNNKEL (reference sequence).

This clone was observed a few times. This chain uses TRBV3-1 (or the pseudogene TRBV3-2) with TRBJ1-1; 8 nucleotides agree with TRBD1. The germline CDR1 and CDR2 sequences are LGHDT and YNNKEL (reference sequence). The ends lost 5 bases at V and 5 bases at J; junction bases unmatched: 7. The CDR3 extends over 14 amino acids. CDR3 loop: CASSYGQGRTEAFF. For the CDR3, the DNA is TGTGCCAGCAGCTACGGACAGGGACGAACTGAAGCTTTCTTT.

This chain joins TRBV7-3 and TRBJ2-5; D unresolved. Trimming removed 1 base at V and 0 bases at J, with 9 bases between. The CDR3 totals 15 residues. CDR1 is SGHTA, CDR2 FQGTGA, per germline. In DNA form, the CDR3 reads TGTGCCAGCAGCTTAAGCCCTGGACACCAAGAGACCCAGTACTTC. As protein: CASSLSPGHQETQYF.

This clone was observed a single time. J is TRBJ2-5 and V is TRBV12-3 or TRBV12-4; D remains ambiguous. The CDR3 covers 12 residues. Trimming removed 11 bases from V and 2 bases from J, with 12 bases in between. CDR3 sequence (DNA): TGTGCCTCCCGCGGCAATCAAGAGACCCAGTACTTC. The encoded protein is CASRGNQETQYF.

This chain links TRBV4-2 with TRBJ1-1; 7 bases agree with TRBD1. This CDR3 comprises 16 residues. The J segment lost 0 bases and the V segment lost 2 bases, leaving 6 bases of the junction unmatched. CDR1 and CDR2 (germline): LGHNA, YNFKEQ. This CDR3 reads CASSQRQGSMNTEAFF. DNA for the CDR3: TGTGCCAGCAGCCAAAGACAGGGCTCCATGAACACTGAAGCTTTCTTT.

The CDR3: CASGRTGAVGYTF. DNA of the CDR3: TGTGCCAGCGGAAGGACAGGGGCCGTAGGATACACCTTC. The chain links TRBV27 to TRBJ1-2; TRBD1 agrees at 9 bases. Germline CDR1 MNHEY, CDR2 SMNVEV (reference sequence). The V segment lost 8 bases and the J segment 11 bases; nucleotides outside the gene matches: 12. The CDR3 loop spans 13 amino acids.

This clone was counted only a few times. The chain couples TRBV18 to TRBJ2-7; possible D gene TRBD2, 6 bases. The CDR3 sequence is 13 residues long. V shed 2 bases and J shed 3 bases, with 8 bases lying between them. The germline CDR1 and CDR2 sequences are KGHSH and LQKENI. The CDR3: CASSPDGGYEQYF. CDR3 DNA: TGTGCCAGCTCACCAGACGGGGGCTACGAGCAGTACTTC.

The rearrangement uses TRBV27 and TRBJ2-6; D unclear. The V end was cut by 8 bases, the J end by 0 bases, with 5 bases between. The CDR3 extends over 13 amino acids. CDR1 and CDR2 from the germline V gene are MNHEY and SMNVEV (reference sequence). CDR3 loop: CASAPSGANVLTF. Written as DNA, the CDR3 is TGTGCCAGCGCCCCCTCTGGGGCCAACGTCCTGACTTTC.

This sequence joins TRBV11-3 and TRBJ1-2; 8 bases are a match to TRBD1. CDR1 is SGHNT, CDR2 YENEEA, per germline. V was clipped by 5 bases and J by 4 bases; unmatched bases: 6. The CDR3 spans 14 residues. This CDR3 reads CASSPRTGTYGYTF. The DNA of the CDR3 is TGTGCCAGCAGCCCCAGGACAGGGACCTATGGCTACACCTTC.

The chain uses TRBV24-1 and TRBJ2-3, with 7 positions matching TRBD1. V lost 4 bases to trimming and J lost 2 bases; unmatched junction nucleotides: 8. Looked up from germline, CDR1 is KGHDR and CDR2 is SFDVKD. This CDR3 has 16 residues. CDR3 DNA sequence: TGTGCCACCAGTGACGTGGACAGGTCAAACACAGATACGCAGTATTTT. This translates into CATSDVDRSNTDTQYF.

This rearrangement joins TRBV11-3 to TRBJ1-6, with D hard to call. The CDR3 runs 13 residues. Trimming removed 1 base from V and 7 bases from J, with 5 bases in between. Germline CDR1 and CDR2: SGHNT and YENEEA. CDR3 amino acids: CASSLGRNSPLHF. In DNA, the CDR3 is TGTGCCAGCAGCTTAGGGAGGAATTCACCCCTCCACTTT.

The chain links TRBV9 to TRBJ1-4; D ambiguous. With 4 bases removed from V and 7 bases from J, the gap between germline ends came to 14 bases. The CDR3 runs to 14 residues. The germline gives CDR1 SGDLS, CDR2 YYNGEE. CDR3 bases: TGTGCCAGCAGCCAGGACCCCTATGGTGAAAAACTGTTTTTT. Translation gives CASSQDPYGEKLFF.

The rearrangement joins TRBV10-3 to TRBJ1-1; D perhaps matches TRBD1 (5 bases). Trimming took 6 bases from V and 5 from J, leaving 10 bases between them. Germline assignment: CDR1 ENHRY and CDR2 SYGVKD. This CDR3 comprises 12 residues. CDR3 residues: CAISRQSTEAFF. CDR3 in DNA: TGTGCCATCAGCAGACAGAGTACTGAAGCTTTCTTT.

This chain joins TRBV6-6 and TRBJ1-5; D unclear. This CDR3 has 14 amino acids. The germline V gene has CDR1 MNHNY and CDR2 SVGAGI (reference sequence). V dropped 5 bases and J dropped 9 bases, with 17 bases sitting between them. The CDR3 DNA reads TGTGCCAGCAGTCCTATCCCACCAACTCCGCCCCAGCATTTT. Its protein product is CASSPIPPTPPQHF.

The V gene is TRBV5-4, the J gene TRBJ2-1; D may be TRBD2 (5 bases). The germline CDR1 and CDR2 sequences are SGHNT and YYREEE (reference sequence). There are 15 residues in the CDR3. V lost 0 bases to trimming and J lost 12 bases, with 19 bases between them. CDR3 DNA: TGTGCCAGCAGCTTGGCCCGGACCCTTGGCCGGGGGCAGTTCTTC. Protein: CASSLARTLGRGQFF.

The V and J genes are TRBV11-3 and TRBJ1-2; 9 nucleotides agree with TRBD1. The CDR3 runs 14 residues. J was trimmed by 4 bases and V by 5 bases; bases with no gene match: 5. Looked up from germline, CDR1 is SGHNT and CDR2 is YENEEA. CDR3 coding DNA: TGTGCCAGCAGCCCCGGGACAGGGACCTATGGCTACACCTTC. Protein: CASSPGTGTYGYTF.

The rearrangement links TRBV7-3 to TRBJ1-1; no reliable D call. The CDR3 is made up of 13 amino acids. The V end was cut by 3 bases, the J end by 5 bases, with 10 bases between. Per germline, CDR1 SGHTA and CDR2 FQGTGA. CDR3 amino acids: CASSLDPQTEAFF. The CDR3 DNA sequence: TGTGCCAGCAGCTTGGACCCTCAGACTGAAGCTTTCTTT. The whole variable domain, remainder taken from reference TRBV7-3 and TRBJ1-1, is GAGVSQTPSNKVTEKGKYVELRCDPISGHTALYWYRQSLGQGPEFLIYFQGTGAADDSGLPNDRFFAVRPEGSVSTLKIQRTERGDSAVYLCASSLDPQTEAFFGQGTRLTVV.

V is TRBV7-9 and J is TRBJ2-7; D is uncertain. The V gene's germline CDR1 is SEHNR and CDR2 FQNEAQ (reference sequence). Between the trimmed V and J ends, which lost 1 base and 0 bases, there was a span of 10 bases. The CDR3 consists of 15 residues. The chain's CDR3 is CASSLGGSLSYEQYF. The CDR3 region has the DNA TGTGCCAGCAGCTTAGGCGGCAGCCTCTCCTACGAGCAGTACTTC.

The rearrangement uses TRBV30 and TRBJ2-7; 9 nucleotides agree with TRBD1. Germline lookup yields CDR1 GTSNPN and CDR2 SVGIG (reference sequence). This CDR3 has 17 residues. J gave up 2 bases and V 7 bases, and 18 bases lay outside the gene matches. This CDR3 is CASRSMGEGQGPYEQYF. DNA of the CDR3: TGTGCCTCCAGGAGTATGGGGGAGGGACAGGGTCCCTACGAGCAGTACTTC.

The V gene is TRBV30, the J gene TRBJ1-4; the match to TRBD1 covers 11 bases. Unmatched junction bases numbered 5, after V lost 0 bases and J lost 5 bases. The CDR3 consists of 16 residues. Germline V gene lookup returns CDR1 GTSNPN and CDR2 SVGIG (reference sequence). The CDR3 coding sequence is TGTGCCTGGAGTGTACCCTGGACAGGGGGCAATGAAAAACTGTTTTTT. This gives the protein CAWSVPWTGGNEKLFF.

This chain connects TRBV5-4 to TRBJ2-7; the D gene is possibly TRBD2 (6 bases). The V gene lost 4 bases and the J gene lost 3 bases, with 17 bases spanning the gap. CDR1 is SGHNT and CDR2 is YYREEE in the germline V gene (reference sequence). This CDR3 is 15 amino acids long. The CDR3 reads CASSPEVEGNYEQYF. In DNA, the CDR3 is TGTGCCAGCAGCCCCGAGGTGGAGGGAAACTACGAGCAGTACTTC.

The genes are TRBV9 and TRBJ2-3; D unclear. This CDR3 is 13 amino acids long. Germline loops: CDR1 SGDLS, CDR2 YYNGEE. The V end lost 3 bases, the J end lost 1 base, and 6 bases lay between the germline ends. The CDR3 nucleotides are TGTGCCAGCAGCGCCCGACGCACAGATACGCAGTATTTT. This translates into CASSARRTDTQYF.

This clone turned up a few times. The J gene is TRBJ1-5, the V gene TRBV4-3, with TRBD1 matching 8 bases. The CDR3 runs to 14 residues. J lost 7 bases, V lost 3 bases, and 5 bases had no gene match. The germline V gene has CDR1 LGHNA and CDR2 YSLEER. The CDR3 region has the DNA TGCGCCAGCAGCCAGGCAGGGGGCGGACAGCCCCAGCATTTT. It codes for CASSQAGGGQPQHF.

The chain carries TRBV4-2 and TRBJ1-4; possible D gene TRBD1, 5 bases. CDR3 size: 15 residues. The germline gives CDR1 LGHNA, CDR2 YNFKEQ. V dropped 2 bases and J dropped 4 bases, with 11 bases sitting between them. The CDR3 reads CASSQWRGNNEKLFF. The DNA of the CDR3 is TGTGCCAGCAGCCAATGGCGGGGGAATAATGAAAAACTGTTTTTT.

V usage is TRBV18 and J usage is TRBJ1-1; D gene uncertain. The V and J ends lost 3 bases and 2 bases respectively, with 16 bases between them. CDR1 and CDR2 (germline): KGHSH, LQKENI. This CDR3 contains 16 residues. CDR3 sequence reads: CASSPPVAGPNTEAFF. In nucleotides, the CDR3 is TGTGCCAGCTCACCCCCCGTGGCTGGGCCTAACACTGAAGCTTTCTTT. The whole variable domain, remainder taken from reference TRBV18 and TRBJ1-1, is NAGVMQNPRHLVRRRGQEARLRCSPMKGHSHVYWYRQLPEEGLKFMVYLQKENIIDESGMPKERFSAEFPKEGPSILRIQQVVRGDSAAYFCASSPPVAGPNTEAFFGQGTRLTVV.

The chain carries TRBV7-6 and TRBJ2-3, with no clear D. V was clipped by 3 bases and J by 0 bases, with 10 bases between them. In germline, CDR1 is SGHVS, CDR2 FNYEAQ. The CDR3 covers 15 residues. The chain's CDR3 is CASSLRRPSTDTQYF. CDR3 DNA sequence: TGTGCCAGCAGCTTGAGGCGCCCAAGCACAGATACGCAGTATTTT.

The chain links TRBV9 to TRBJ2-3; 14 nucleotides agree with TRBD2. Germline loops: CDR1 SGDLS, CDR2 YYNGEE. The CDR3 covers 15 residues. V gave up 2 bases and J gave up 6 bases; unmatched junction bases: 2. DNA for the CDR3: TGTGCCAGCAGCGTGGGACTAGCGGGGGCGGATACGCAGTATTTT. Protein product: CASSVGLAGADTQYF.